Below, 5 T cell receptor beta chains from the same sample are listed, as sequenced in a study of cytomegalovirus exposure and HLA in healthy donors. PCR employed 60 Vbeta and 13 Jbeta primers. Only in-frame clones appear in the TCRdb table, and some are missing; sequencing was by immunoSEQ multiplex PCR. Of approximately 210,000 clones listed, approximately 86% are singletons. The sample consisted of PBMCs. These TCRs come from a woman under 30 in good health and CMV-seronegative.

This clone was counted between two and nine times. The chain joins TRBV6-1 to TRBJ1-1; no firm D call. V lost 8 bases and J lost 0, with 10 bases in between. The CDR3 is 13 amino acids. Germline V lookup: CDR1 MNHNS, CDR2 SASEGT. In DNA, the CDR3 is TGTGCCAGCGCCAGGATTATGAACACTGAAGCTTTCTTT. Its translation is CASARIMNTEAFF.

This clone appeared once. V is TRBV7-2 and J is TRBJ2-7; 11 nucleotides agree with TRBD2. The junction had 14 bases not matched to a gene; V was cut back by 5 bases and J by 5 bases. The CDR3 has 17 residues. Germline CDR1 reads SGHTA; CDR2 reads FQGNSA. CDR3 coding DNA: TGTGCCAGCAGCCCAAATCCACTAGCGGGAGATTTCCACGAGCAGTACTTC. This encodes CASSPNPLAGDFHEQYF.

The J gene is TRBJ1-2, the V gene TRBV7-9; a weak D match, TRBD1 (5 bases). Germline CDR1 reads SEHNR; CDR2 reads FQNEAQ (reference sequence). This CDR3 has 15 residues. The V gene lost 5 bases and the J gene lost 6 bases, with 19 bases spanning the gap. Here the CDR3 reads CASSLLISGFDGYTF. The DNA of the CDR3 is TGTGCCAGCAGCCTACTTATTTCAGGGTTCGATGGCTACACCTTC. Variable domain in full (rest from reference TRBV7-9 and TRBJ1-2): DTGVSQNPRHKITKRGQNVTFRCDPISEHNRLYWYRQTLGQGPEFLTYFQNEAQLEKSRLLSDRFSAERPKGSFSTLEIQRTEQGDSAMYLCASSLLISGFDGYTFGSGTRLTVV.

The rearrangement joins TRBV6-6 to TRBJ2-2; the D gene is possibly TRBD2 (5 bases). The germline V and J ends were trimmed by 7 bases and 3 bases, with 15 bases remaining between them. Per germline, CDR1 MNHNY and CDR2 SVGAGI (reference sequence). The CDR3 contains 15 residues. CDR3 region: CASTPRGSDTGELFF. The CDR3 nucleotides are TGTGCCAGCACTCCCCGGGGATCGGACACCGGGGAGCTGTTTTTT.

V usage is TRBV23-1 and J usage is TRBJ2-3; TRBD2 aligns across 9 bases. Being an ORF, TRBV23-1 has a function that is uncertain. V dropped 2 bases and J dropped 2; count of bases not matched to a gene: 8. The CDR3 runs to 17 residues. The CDR3 spells CASSQPQLAGLTDTQYF. CDR3 in DNA: TGCGCCAGCAGTCAACCTCAACTAGCGGGCCTCACAGATACGCAGTATTTT.